Shown below are 17 T cell receptor beta chains from a single sample sequenced in a study of beta chain features in type 1 diabetes. Findings and caveats of the study: The study found moderately but significantly shorter TCRB CDR3s in all four CD4+ subsets of Type 1 diabetes patients.

Their antigen targets remain unknown. Isolated RNA was reverse transcribed in full, so expressed TCRB transcripts were sequenced. Using immunoSEQ multiplex PCR, the repertoire was profiled, and TCRdb retains in-frame clones only, with some absent. Of some 640,000 clones in the sample, over 12% were seen once. Sequenced: naive CD4+ T cells from blood. The source is a young man with type 1 diabetes.

This clone was recorded a few times. The V gene is TRBV29-1, the J gene TRBJ1-2, with D perhaps TRBD1 (5 bases). In germline, CDR1 is SQVTM, CDR2 ANQGSEA. This CDR3 region has 14 residues. V lost 3 bases and J lost 3, with 14 bases in between. CDR3 region: CSVDPGATYYGYTF. CDR3 coding DNA: TGCAGCGTTGATCCCGGGGCAACCTACTATGGCTACACCTTC. The full variable domain, with the rest looked up from reference TRBV29-1 and TRBJ1-2, is SAVISQKPSRDICQRGTSLTIQCQVDSQVTMMFWYRQQPGQSLTLIATANQGSEATYESGFVIDKFPISRPNLTFSTLTVSNMSPEDSSIYLCSVDPGATYYGYTFGSGTRLTVV.

This clone was counted a few times. This sequence joins TRBV30 and TRBJ2-1; TRBD2 matches at 13 bases. The V gene end was trimmed by 3 bases and the J gene end by 10 bases; junction bases not matched to a gene: 9. The CDR3 sequence is 15 residues long. Per the germline V gene, CDR1 is GTSNPN and CDR2 is SVGIG (reference sequence). The CDR3 sequence: CAWRGTSGRAGEQFF. In DNA, the CDR3 is TGTGCCTGGAGAGGAACTAGCGGGAGGGCCGGAGAGCAGTTCTTC.

This chain uses TRBV30 with TRBJ1-4; 8 bases align to TRBD1. The germline V gene has CDR1 GTSNPN and CDR2 SVGIG (reference sequence). This CDR3 contains 13 residues. V lost 3 bases and J lost 4; bases outside the gene matches: 1. CDR3 in amino acids: CAWSGQGNEKLFF. The CDR3 nucleotides read TGTGCCTGGAGCGGACAGGGTAATGAAAAACTGTTTTTT.

The chain carries TRBV15 and TRBJ2-1; D may be TRBD2 (5 bases). V lost 1 base, J lost 5 bases, and 12 bases lay in between. CDR3 length: 15 amino acids. Germline lookup yields CDR1 LNHNV and CDR2 YYDKDF (reference sequence). The CDR3 nucleotides are TGTGCCACCAGCAGAGTTGGGAGAATTCACAATGAGCAGTTCTTC. Protein: CATSRVGRIHNEQFF.

This clone was observed a few times. The genes are TRBV4-1 and TRBJ2-1, with a tentative D call TRBD2 (6 bases). V lost 4 bases, J lost 7 bases, and 20 bases lay in between. This CDR3 region has 16 residues. Per germline, CDR1 MGHRA and CDR2 YSYEKL. This chain's CDR3 is CASSPLGEARANEQFF. CDR3 DNA sequence: TGCGCCAGCAGCCCCCTCGGGGAGGCTCGGGCGAATGAGCAGTTCTTC.

The chain links TRBV7-2 to TRBJ1-2; D is perhaps TRBD1 (5 bases). Trimming removed 0 bases from V and 3 bases from J, with 8 bases in between. Germline values: CDR1 SGHTA, CDR2 FQGNSA. This CDR3 has 14 residues. CDR3 protein: CASSLAGVDYGYTF. CDR3 in DNA: TGTGCCAGCAGCTTAGCAGGGGTCGACTATGGCTACACCTTC.

The chain has TRBV10-3 and TRBJ2-5; 9 nucleotides align to TRBD1. This CDR3 has 17 amino acids. J was trimmed by 5 bases and V by 7 bases; bases with no gene match: 17. Germline V gene lookup returns CDR1 ENHRY and CDR2 SYGVKD. The CDR3 nucleotides read TGTGCCATCAAGGCGTCCGAGGGGACAGGGTCGGGCGAGACCCAGTACTTC. Its translation: CAIKASEGTGSGETQYF.

This clone has only a few counts. The chain recombines TRBV30 with TRBJ1-4, with a weak D call TRBD1 (5 bases). V was trimmed by 1 base and J by 4 bases, leaving 10 bases between them. Germline-derived CDR1 and CDR2 are GTSNPN and SVGIG (reference sequence). The CDR3 runs to 14 residues. The chain's CDR3 is CAWSGTKVNEKLFF. The DNA for the CDR3 is TGTGCCTGGAGTGGGACAAAGGTTAATGAAAAACTGTTTTTT.

This clone has only one observation. Written as DNA, the CDR3 is TGTGCCAGCACCCCGGGACAGGGGAAGTATGGCTACACCTTC. This sequence encodes CASTPGQGKYGYTF. The chain joins TRBV5-6 to TRBJ1-2; TRBD1 matches at 10 bases. CDR1 and CDR2 (germline): SGHDT, YYEEEE. The CDR3 sequence is 14 residues long. V dropped 6 bases and J dropped 5; count of bases not matched to a gene: 7. The complete variable domain, with remaining parts taken from reference TRBV5-6 and TRBJ1-2, reads DAGVTQSPTHLIKTRGQQVTLRCSPKSGHDTVSWYQQALGQGPQFIFQYYEEEERQRGNFPDRFSGHQFPNYSSELNVNALLLGDSALYLCASTPGQGKYGYTFGSGTRLTVV.

J is TRBJ1-6 and V is TRBV7-2; no clear D. From germline, CDR1 is SGHTA and CDR2 FQGNSA. V lost 2 bases and J lost 8, with 10 bases in between. This CDR3 has 14 amino acids. CDR3 in amino acids: CASSLRRDDSPLHF. In nucleotides, the CDR3 is TGTGCCAGCAGCTTAAGAAGGGATGATTCACCCCTCCACTTT. Using reference TRBV7-2 and TRBJ1-6 for the parts outside the CDR3, the full variable domain is GAGVSQSPSNKVTEKGKDVELRCDPISGHTALYWYRQSLGQGLEFLIYFQGNSAPDKSGLPSDRFSAERTGGSVSTLTIQRTQQEDSAVYLCASSLRRDDSPLHFGNGTRLTVT.

As to this clone: Other DNA sequences in this sample translate to the same CDR3. The V call is TRBV6-5, the J call TRBJ2-7; 10 nucleotides agree with TRBD2. This CDR3 has 15 amino acids. Germline loops: CDR1 MNHEY, CDR2 SVGAGI. The J segment lost 3 bases and the V segment lost 0 bases, leaving 2 bases of the junction unmatched. The CDR3 sequence is CASSYSSSGGYEQYF. CDR3 nucleotide sequence: TGTGCCAGCAGTTACTCTTCTAGCGGGGGCTACGAGCAGTACTTC.

This clone came up a few times. V is TRBV2 and J is TRBJ2-5; 8 bases map to TRBD1. Germline CDR1 reads SNHLY; CDR2 reads FYNNEI. This CDR3 comprises 15 residues. Trimming cost V 6 bases and J 5 bases; bases outside gene matches: 11. Written as DNA, the CDR3 is TGTGCCAGCAGCTTAGGGACAGGACTTGAGGAGACCCAGTACTTC. The encoded protein is CASSLGTGLEETQYF.

The chain has TRBV5-1 and TRBJ2-3; the D gene could be TRBD1 or TRBD2 (6 bases each). Between the trimmed V and J ends, which lost 1 base and 5 bases, there was a span of 11 bases. In germline, CDR1 is SGHRS, CDR2 YFSETQ. This CDR3 is built from 14 residues. In nucleotides, the CDR3 is TGCGCCAGCAGCTTGAACGGGGGCGAAGATACGCAGTATTTT. Amino acids: CASSLNGGEDTQYF.

The CDR3 is CASSLVVTGEQYF. The DNA for the CDR3 is TGTGCCAGCAGCTTAGTGGTTACCGGGGAGCAGTACTTC. The chain links TRBV7-9 to TRBJ2-7; D is unclear. CDR3 length: 13 amino acids. V was shortened by 1 base and J by 7 bases, with 11 bases between the two germline ends. Germline CDR1 and CDR2: SEHNR and FQNEAQ (reference sequence).

This clone has only a few counts. V usage is TRBV2 and J usage is TRBJ2-7; 7 bases fit TRBD1. The CDR3 is 14 amino acids. CDR1 is SNHLY, CDR2 FYNNEI, per germline. The V segment lost 7 bases and the J segment 1 base; nucleotides outside the gene matches: 7. The CDR3 protein is CASTRDSASYEQYF. The CDR3 DNA sequence: TGTGCCAGCACACGGGACAGTGCATCCTACGAGCAGTACTTC. Full variable domain (remainder filled in from reference TRBV2 and TRBJ2-7): EPEVTQTPSHQVTQMGQEVILRCVPISNHLYFYWYRQILGQKVEFLVSFYNNEISEKSEIFDDQFSVERPDGSNFTLKIRSTKLEDSAMYFCASTRDSASYEQYFGPGTRLTVT.

This clone was counted only a few times. Here the CDR3 reads CAWSGAQANYGYTF. CDR3 coding DNA: TGTGCCTGGAGTGGGGCCCAAGCTAACTATGGCTACACCTTC. The genes are TRBV30 and TRBJ1-2; no firm D call. The CDR3 has 14 residues. Trimming left V 1 base short and J 0 bases short, with 9 bases between. Germline assignment: CDR1 GTSNPN and CDR2 SVGIG (reference sequence).

This clone was detected only a few times. The chain carries TRBV6-5 and TRBJ2-7, with D perhaps matching TRBD1 or TRBD2 (5 bases each). This CDR3 is built from 13 residues. Germline V gene data show CDR1 as MNHEY and CDR2 as SVGAGI. Trimming cost V 4 bases and J 1 base, with 8 bases left between them. The CDR3 DNA reads TGTGCCAGCAGTTGGGACGAATCCTACGAGCAGTACTTC. Protein sequence: CASSWDESYEQYF.